What follows is one T cell receptor (beta chain) and its context. Its antigen is as yet unknown. Other DNA sequences in the sample encode the same CDR3. This CDR3 region has 14 residues. Germline-derived CDR1 and CDR2 are SGHDT and YYEEEE. V was pared by 4 bases and J by 2 bases, with 3 bases of the junction left unmatched. The sample is drawn from a study of shared clonotypes between healthy human individuals. For the study at large: Sampling drew on donors who were a couple of women and a few men aged 18 to 49. General study findings and limits: Rarefaction analysis demonstrated incomplete sorted-subset sequencing notwithstanding large depth. Non-shared clonotypes were found to have lower generation probabilities than the clonotypes that were shared by all four of the sorted-subset donors.

The repertoire was sequenced with immunoSEQ multiplex PCR; TCRdb's copy has only in-frame clones and lacks some. The table has approximately 2.4 million clones, around 95% seen once. The genes are TRBV5-6 and TRBJ1-2; 9 bases are a match to TRBD1. The source of this sequence is a young man in good health. The source material was naive CD4+ T cells sorted from blood. As to subset: CD45RA+ positively selected. CDR3 in amino acids: CASSPGQGNYGYTF. The CDR3 DNA is TGTGCCAGCAGCCCGGGACAGGGAAACTATGGCTACACCTTC. The full variable domain, rest sourced from reference TRBV5-6 and TRBJ1-2, is DAGVTQSPTHLIKTRGQQVTLRCSPKSGHDTVSWYQQALGQGPQFIFQYYEEEERQRGNFPDRFSGHQFPNYSSELNVNALLLGDSALYLCASSPGQGNYGYTFGSGTRLTVV.